The clone carrying this T cell receptor (beta chain) was recorded a few times. Its target is not known. From germline, CDR1 is SGHNT and CDR2 YYREEE (reference sequence). The CDR3 length is 14 residues. V dropped 3 bases and J dropped 7; count of bases not matched to a gene: 4. Sample time point: newly diagnosed GD, antithyroid drugs for less than 3 months. Extracted RNA from PBMCs served as the source of the TCR library. The record originates from a study of regulatory T cells in long-lasting Graves disease. Across the whole study: Newly diagnosed Graves' patients took antithyroid drugs under 3 months.

To make TCR beta libraries, researchers used iRepertoire HTBI primers and Arm-PCR of CDR3 regions. TCRdb recomputed calls from the multiplex PCR reads with MiXCR, one row per CDR3 protein. The top ten clones hold less than 40% of a sample with fewer than 350,000 distinct CDR3 sequences, 18% of them seen once. Broader study findings: Between persistent patients, 2,500 to 3,500 public clonotypes were shared, exceeding the roughly 1,000 shared between new patients. There was favoring of TRBV28, TRBJ1-2 and TRBJ2-5 in persistent disease.

This TCR came from a female donor with Graves disease. The sample here was peripheral blood mononuclear cells (PBMCs), taken at new diagnosis, from a patient treated with antithyroid drugs. The V and J genes are TRBV5-4 and TRBJ2-6; 7 bases line up with TRBD1. This CDR3 is CASSYDRAANVLTF. DNA for the CDR3: TGTGCCAGCAGCTATGACAGGGCAGCCAACGTCCTGACTTTC.